Sequencing of this T cell receptor beta chain was carried out in a study of long-term antiretroviral therapy in people with HIV. Germline V gene data show CDR1 as SEHNR and CDR2 as FQNEAQ (reference sequence). The CDR3 totals 13 residues. The V and J ends lost 1 base and 5 bases respectively, with 8 bases between them. Runs used v3.0 of the immunoSEQ assay and were done at survey level. Produced via immunoSEQ multiplex PCR; TCRdb's table is partial and in-frame only. Of 40,000 to 60,000 clones listed, roughly 80% were seen once; the top ten hold under 3%. The sequence derives from a woman younger than 30 with HIV. The sample in question was unsorted PBMCs, obtained 0.8 years after starting antiretroviral therapy. This chain uses TRBV7-9 with TRBJ2-5; no firm D call. CDR3 loop: CASSLVVGETQYF. CDR3 nucleotides: TGTGCCAGCAGCTTAGTGGTTGGGGAGACCCAGTACTTC.